This T cell receptor beta chain was captured by sequencing in a study of cytomegalovirus exposure and HLA in healthy donors. Study findings and constraints: Beyond CMV serostatus, there was no information to go on about immune exposure. The classifier was said to identify cytomegalovirus status with high specificity and sensitivity.

Researchers ran the PCR with 60 Vbeta and 13 Jbeta primers. In the source study's methods: About 12 million of the roughly 77 million unique TCR beta chains counted in a later analysis were shared. Method: immunoSEQ multiplex PCR; TCRdb's copy keeps in-frame clones and lacks some. Clonal size and the V and J genes are those of that table, whereas D and trimming came from the DNA. The data hold 90,000 to 150,000 clones, with around 77% observed a single time. Regarding this clone: Its antigen is currently unknown.

At collection, donors were nominally healthy, but unrecorded immune exposures were probable. V dropped 6 bases and J dropped 1; count of bases not matched to a gene: 15. The CDR3 is 18 amino acids. Germline loops: CDR1 MDHEN, CDR2 SYDVKM. Sample: PBMCs. The J gene is TRBJ1-2, the V gene TRBV28, with 9 positions matching TRBD1. This clonotype was obtained from a human donor in good health. CDR3: CASSAAGTGIPYNYGYTF. For the CDR3, the DNA is TGTGCCAGCAGCGCGGCCGGGACAGGGATCCCCTATAACTATGGCTACACCTTC.